Listed below are T cell receptor beta chains from one sample, sequenced in a study of blood T cell repertoires in COVID-19. The table came from immunoSEQ multiplex PCR; TCRdb's copy has only in-frame clones and leaves some out. The table records approximately 110,000 clones, around 80% of them present only once. The sequenced sample was peripheral blood. The source is a woman aged 70-85 years with acute or convalescent COVID-19. CDR3s leave out the opening cysteine and the closing phenylalanine or tryptophan. The order of the fields is V gene, J gene, CDR3 protein.

>TRBV19|TRBJ1-5
ASKDSSRNQPQH
>TRBV6-5|TRBJ2-5
ASGGGGAEETQY
>TRBV7-9|TRBJ1-6
ASSPPARESPLH
>TRBV2|TRBJ2-5
ASSTGAPETQY
>TRBV7-9|TRBJ2-3
ASSGRVGTDTQY
>TRBV19|TRBJ1-1
ASSIPGVGNTEAF
>TRBV2|TRBJ2-5
ASSVRLQETQY
>TRBV9|TRBJ2-5
ASSVTPLVNQETQY
>TRBV10-1|TRBJ2-3
ASTPPSGGSTDTQY
>TRBV27|TRBJ1-5
ASSPEPTGGRQPQH
>TRBV2|TRBJ2-1
ASSERGLYNEQF
>TRBV6-5|TRBJ2-7
ASWGGQGRGEQY
>TRBV7-2|TRBJ2-7
ASGLMGGVREQY
>TRBV12-5|TRBJ2-7
ASRGTGGTYEQY
>TRBV6-5|TRBJ2-1
ASRDGTSGSYEQF
>TRBV2|TRBJ2-3
ASSEIWRDGTDTQY
>TRBV7-8|TRBJ1-2
ASSLGALPGQKNYGYT
>TRBV5-1|TRBJ1-6
ASSLDWGENSPLH
>TRBV19|TRBJ1-2
ASSPNRGRFHHNYGYT
>TRBV30|TRBJ2-5
AWSVSLQETQY
>TRBV12-3/TRBV12-4|TRBJ2-5
ASSPRTETQY
>TRBV29-1|TRBJ1-2
SAVRDTAYGYT
>TRBV24-1|TRBJ2-1
ATSDFDNLYNEQF
>TRBV5-3|TRBJ2-3
ARSPVGQGTDTQY
>TRBV9|TRBJ2-5
ASSAGLAGGQETQY
>TRBV19|TRBJ2-5
ASSIWDRGRETQY
>TRBV7-9|TRBJ1-5
ASSLDSPQPQH